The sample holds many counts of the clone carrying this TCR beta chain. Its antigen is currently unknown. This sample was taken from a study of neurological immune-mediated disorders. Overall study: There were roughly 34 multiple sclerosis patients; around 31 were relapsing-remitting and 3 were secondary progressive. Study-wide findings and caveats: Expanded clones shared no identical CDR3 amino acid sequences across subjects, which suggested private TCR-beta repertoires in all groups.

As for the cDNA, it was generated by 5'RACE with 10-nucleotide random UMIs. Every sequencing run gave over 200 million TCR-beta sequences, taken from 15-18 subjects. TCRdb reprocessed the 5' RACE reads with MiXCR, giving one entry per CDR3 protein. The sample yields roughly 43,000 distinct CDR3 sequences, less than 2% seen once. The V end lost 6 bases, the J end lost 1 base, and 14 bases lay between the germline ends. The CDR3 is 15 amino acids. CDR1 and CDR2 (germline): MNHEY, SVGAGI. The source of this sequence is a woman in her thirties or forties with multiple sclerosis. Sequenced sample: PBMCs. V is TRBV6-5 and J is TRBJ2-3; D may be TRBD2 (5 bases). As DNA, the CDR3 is TGTGCCAGCAGCCGGAGCGGTGTGGGCACAGATACGCAGTATTTT. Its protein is CASSRSGVGTDTQYF.